Below are 14 T cell receptor beta chains sequenced from a single sample in a study of T cells in Graves' hyperthyroidism and ophthalmopathy. Amplification of TCR beta CDR3 regions was performed using RNA transcripts as template. RT-PCR in the first round (using the HTBI primer set) targeted the TCR CDR3. TCRdb reprocessed the multiplex PCR reads with MiXCR, giving one entry per CDR3 protein. The profile covers over 400,000 distinct CDR3 sequences, with around a fifth appearing a single time and about 53% taken by the ten largest. The source material was blood. All receptors derive from a woman aged 70-85 years with Graves' ophthalmopathy.

V usage is TRBV27 and J usage is TRBJ2-1, with 7 bases matching TRBD2. The CDR3 has 15 amino acids. Looked up from germline, CDR1 is MNHEY and CDR2 is SMNVEV (reference sequence). After removal of 5 bases from V and 5 bases from J, the junction contained 9 bases not matched to a gene. The CDR3 DNA follows: TGTGCCAGCAGTCCGCCGGGACTACGACACAATGAGCAGTTCTTC. Translated: CASSPPGLRHNEQFF.

The V call is TRBV20-1, the J call TRBJ1-1, with unresolved D. The CDR3 totals 11 residues. Trimming left V 3 bases short and J 4 bases short, with 6 bases between. CDR1 and CDR2 (germline): DFQATT, SNEGSKA (reference sequence). The CDR3, as DNA: TGCAGTGCTAGTAGTTGCACTGAAGCTTTCTTT. Translated: CSASSCTEAFF.

The V and J genes are TRBV9 and TRBJ1-5; unclear D gene. The CDR3 is 14 amino acids. V was shortened by 5 bases and J by 9 bases, with 18 bases between the two germline ends. CDR1 is SGDLS and CDR2 is YYNGEE in the germline V gene. The CDR3 loop is CASSSPGKYGPQHF. The DNA for the CDR3 is TGTGCCAGCAGTTCCCCGGGGAAATATGGGCCCCAGCATTTT.

This clonotype was found a few times. The genes are TRBV7-2 and TRBJ2-1; 9 bases agree with TRBD2. The CDR3 length is 16 residues. Germline V CDR1 and CDR2: SGHTA, FQGNSA. The V and J ends lost 5 bases and 4 bases, in that order; junction bases with no gene match: 9. CDR3 DNA sequence: TGTGCCAGCAGCCGTGCCGGGACTAGCTCATACAATGAGCAGTTCTTC. Translating it yields CASSRAGTSSYNEQFF.

This chain joins TRBV12-5 and TRBJ2-7; the D gene is possibly TRBD1 (6 bases). This CDR3 spans 15 amino acids. Trimming took 5 bases from V and 4 from J, leaving 18 bases between them. Germline V gene data show CDR1 as LGHNT and CDR2 as FRNRAP. The CDR3 loop reads CASGQGQTEPYEQYF. As DNA, the CDR3 is TGTGCTAGTGGTCAGGGGCAGACAGAGCCTTACGAGCAGTACTTC.

This clonotype appeared many times. The genes are TRBV7-3 and TRBJ2-7; D not resolved. Germline CDR1 is SGHTA and CDR2 is FQGTGA. This CDR3 is 14 amino acids long. Trimming shortened V by 6 bases and J by 1 base, and 13 bases separated the two germline ends. In DNA form, the CDR3 reads TGTGCCAGCAGGCCGTCGAGCGCTTCCTACGAGCAGTACTTC. Protein product: CASRPSSASYEQYF.

This clonotype was counted between two and nine times. The chain carries TRBV7-2 and TRBJ2-6; either TRBD1 or TRBD2 may supply D (6 bases each). CDR3 length: 16 residues. Between the trimmed V and J ends, which lost 5 bases and 4 bases, there was a span of 15 bases. The V gene's germline CDR1 is SGHTA and CDR2 FQGNSA. Here the CDR3 DNA reads TGTGCCAGCAGCAATGTGGGGGGCTTAGGGGCCAACGTCCTGACTTTC. Its protein is CASSNVGGLGANVLTF.

The chain links TRBV11-2 to TRBJ2-3; tentatively, D is TRBD2 (5 bases). Trimming cost V 1 base and J 5 bases, with 13 bases left between them. CDR1 SGHAT and CDR2 FQNNGV come from the germline V gene. This CDR3 has 15 residues. The CDR3 here is CASSLGRIGRDTQYF. The CDR3 DNA sequence: TGTGCCAGCAGCTTAGGTCGTATAGGGAGAGATACGCAGTATTTT.

The chain has TRBV19 and TRBJ1-6, with D perhaps TRBD1 (6 bases). The V end was cut by 4 bases, the J end by 10 bases, with 11 bases between. In germline, CDR1 is LNHDA, CDR2 SQIVND (reference sequence). This CDR3 region has 13 residues. The CDR3 nucleotides read TGTGCCAGTAGTAACCCGGGACAATCACCCCTCCACTTT. Translated, it gives CASSNPGQSPLHF.

This chain connects TRBV9 to TRBJ2-3; D is undetermined. Deletions cut 0 bases from V and 9 bases from J, with 11 bases between. The CDR3 covers 13 residues. The V gene's germline CDR1 is SGDLS and CDR2 YYNGEE. The CDR3 loop is CASSVEEHRTQYF. The DNA for the CDR3 is TGTGCCAGCAGCGTAGAGGAGCACAGAACGCAGTATTTT.

The chain has TRBV30 and TRBJ2-7; D not certain. Germline CDR1 reads GTSNPN; CDR2 reads SVGIG (reference sequence). This CDR3 is built from 10 residues. The V end was cut by 5 bases, the J end by 3 bases, with 5 bases between. The DNA of the CDR3 is TGTGCCTGGGGGGTCTACGAGCAGTACTTC. Its translation is CAWGVYEQYF.

The chain recombines TRBV5-4 with TRBJ2-2, with D tentatively TRBD1 or TRBD2 (5 bases each). The CDR3 loop spans 15 amino acids. V lost 4 bases and J lost 7, with 17 bases in between. The germline V gene encodes CDR1 SGHNT and CDR2 YYREEE (reference sequence). CDR3 protein: CASSPGTTRVGELFF. CDR3 nucleotide sequence: TGTGCCAGCAGCCCCGGGACGACGAGGGTCGGGGAGCTGTTTTTT.

The rearrangement links TRBV27 to TRBJ1-3, with TRBD1 matching 11 bases. The CDR3 length is 16 residues. Germline CDR1 is MNHEY and CDR2 is SMNVEV (reference sequence). V lost 5 bases and J lost 4; bases outside the gene matches: 7. DNA of the CDR3: TGTGCCAGCAGTCCCCAAAGGGACAGGGGGGGAAACACCATATATTTT. Encoded protein: CASSPQRDRGGNTIYF.

This clonotype was detected only a few times. The CDR3 loop reads CASSSMTGTGELFF. CDR3 DNA: TGTGCCAGCAGCTCAATGACAGGCACCGGGGAGCTGTTTTTT. This chain joins TRBV7-3 and TRBJ2-2, with a weak D call TRBD1 (6 bases). The CDR3 covers 14 residues. Germline CDR1 and CDR2: SGHTA and FQGTGA. Trimming took 4 bases from V and 4 from J, leaving 10 bases between them. Complete variable domain (other parts from reference TRBV7-3 and TRBJ2-2): GAGVSQTPSNKVTEKGKYVELRCDPISGHTALYWYRQSLGQGPEFLIYFQGTGAADDSGLPNDRFFAVRPEGSVSTLKIQRTERGDSAVYLCASSSMTGTGELFFGEGSRLTVL.